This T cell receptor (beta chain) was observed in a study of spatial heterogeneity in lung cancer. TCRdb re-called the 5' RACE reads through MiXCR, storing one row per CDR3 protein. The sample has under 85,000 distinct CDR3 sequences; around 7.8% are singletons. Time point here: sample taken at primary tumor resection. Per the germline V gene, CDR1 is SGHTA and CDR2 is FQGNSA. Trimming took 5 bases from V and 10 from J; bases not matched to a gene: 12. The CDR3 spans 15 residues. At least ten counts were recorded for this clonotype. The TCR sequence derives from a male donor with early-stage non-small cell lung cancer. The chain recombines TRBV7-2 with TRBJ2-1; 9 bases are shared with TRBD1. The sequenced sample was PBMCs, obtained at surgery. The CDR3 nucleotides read TGTGCCAGCAGCCCGCCGGGACAGGGCTTCGGGGAGCAGTTCTTC. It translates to CASSPPGQGFGEQFF.